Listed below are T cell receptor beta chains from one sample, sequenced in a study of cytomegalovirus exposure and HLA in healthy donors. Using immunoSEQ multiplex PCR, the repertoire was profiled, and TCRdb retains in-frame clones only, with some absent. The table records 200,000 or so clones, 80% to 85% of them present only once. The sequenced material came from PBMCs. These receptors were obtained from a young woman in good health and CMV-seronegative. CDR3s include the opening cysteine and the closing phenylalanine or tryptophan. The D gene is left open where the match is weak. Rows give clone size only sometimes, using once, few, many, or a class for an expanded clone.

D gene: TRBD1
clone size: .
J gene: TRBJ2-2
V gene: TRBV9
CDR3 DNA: TGTGCCAGCTGTACTCCGGGACAGGAGCACACCGGGGAGCTGTTTTTT
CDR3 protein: CASCTPGQEHTGELFF

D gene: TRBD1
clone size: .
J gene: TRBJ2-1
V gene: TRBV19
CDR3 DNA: TGTGCCAGTAGAGACAGGGAGAATGAGCAGTTCTTC
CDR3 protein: CASRDRENEQFF

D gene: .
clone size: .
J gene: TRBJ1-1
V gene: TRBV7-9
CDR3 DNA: TGTGCCAGCAGCTTACCAGTGAACACTGAAGCTTTCTTT
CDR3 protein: CASSLPVNTEAFF

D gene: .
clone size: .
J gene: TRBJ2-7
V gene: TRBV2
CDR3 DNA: TGTGCCAGCAGTAGGGACTTCGGAAGCGAGCAGTACTTC
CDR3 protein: CASSRDFGSEQYF

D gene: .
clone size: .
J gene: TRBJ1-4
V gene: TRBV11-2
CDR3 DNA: TGTGCCAGCAGCTTTGGGGGGAAAGGCGAAAAACTGTTTTTT
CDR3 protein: CASSFGGKGEKLFF

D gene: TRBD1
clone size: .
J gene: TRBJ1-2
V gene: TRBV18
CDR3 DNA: TGTGCCAGCTCACGCCTTGGGACAGGGTTTTCTGGACGGGACTATGGCTACACCTTC
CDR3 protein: CASSRLGTGFSGRDYGYTF

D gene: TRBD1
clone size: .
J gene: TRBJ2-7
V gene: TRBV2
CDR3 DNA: TGTGCCAGCACTGTCCCGGGACAGGGCTACGAGCAGTACTTC
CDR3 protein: CASTVPGQGYEQYF

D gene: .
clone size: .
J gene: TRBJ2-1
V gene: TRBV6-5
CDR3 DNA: TGTGCCAGCACCCGGTTTGGGGGGAGGAATGAGCAGTTCTTC
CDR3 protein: CASTRFGGRNEQFF

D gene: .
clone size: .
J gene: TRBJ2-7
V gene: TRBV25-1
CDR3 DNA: TGTGCCAGCAGTGACGTCACAGCATACAACGAGCAGTACTTC
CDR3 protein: CASSDVTAYNEQYF

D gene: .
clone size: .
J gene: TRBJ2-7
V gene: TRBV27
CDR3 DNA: TGTGCCAGCAGTTTCCTCGGGGAGCAGTACTTC
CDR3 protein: CASSFLGEQYF

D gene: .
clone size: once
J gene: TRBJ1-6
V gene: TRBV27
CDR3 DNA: TGTGCCAGCAGGGGCGCGGGGTCGGATTCACCCCTCCACTTT
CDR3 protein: CASRGAGSDSPLHF

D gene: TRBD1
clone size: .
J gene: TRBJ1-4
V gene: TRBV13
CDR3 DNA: TGTGCCAGCAGCCTCAGATACGGGACAGGCCTTAATGAAAAACTGTTTTTT
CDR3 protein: CASSLRYGTGLNEKLFF

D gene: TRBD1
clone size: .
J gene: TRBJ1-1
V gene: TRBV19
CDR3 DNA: TGTGCCAGTAACTACAGGGGCACTGAAGCTTTCTTT
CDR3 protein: CASNYRGTEAFF

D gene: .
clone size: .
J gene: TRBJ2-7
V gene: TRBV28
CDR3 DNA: TGTGCCAGCAGTCGACAGGTTTTCCCTATCTCCTACGAGCAGTACTTC
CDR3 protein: CASSRQVFPISYEQYF

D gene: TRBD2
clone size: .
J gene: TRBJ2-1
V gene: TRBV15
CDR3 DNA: TGTGCCACCAGCAGAGCGGGACTAGCGGCTTACAATGAGCAGTTCTTC
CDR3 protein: CATSRAGLAAYNEQFF

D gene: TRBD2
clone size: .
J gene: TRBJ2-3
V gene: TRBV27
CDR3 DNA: TGTGCCAGCAGTTTGACTAGCCTTGTCGCAGATACGCAGTATTTT
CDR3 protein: CASSLTSLVADTQYF

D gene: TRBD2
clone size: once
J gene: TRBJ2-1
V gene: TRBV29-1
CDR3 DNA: TGCAGCGTTGGGGGCTCTCTAGCGGGAGGATCCAATGAGCAGTTCTTC
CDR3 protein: CSVGGSLAGGSNEQFF

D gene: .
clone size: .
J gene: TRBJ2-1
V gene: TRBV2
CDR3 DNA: TGTGCCAGCACCCAGGGGTCTAGCGGCTACAATGAGCAGTTCTTC
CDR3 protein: CASTQGSSGYNEQFF

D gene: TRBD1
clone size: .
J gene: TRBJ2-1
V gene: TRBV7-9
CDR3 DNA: TGTGCCAGCAGTAGGACAGGGGTAACTGAGCAGTTCTTC
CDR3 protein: CASSRTGVTEQFF

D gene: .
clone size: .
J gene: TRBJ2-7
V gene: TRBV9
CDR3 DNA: TGTGCCAGCAGCGCCGGGGGAGGCGGGCCTTCCTACGAGCAGTACTTC
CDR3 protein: CASSAGGGGPSYEQYF

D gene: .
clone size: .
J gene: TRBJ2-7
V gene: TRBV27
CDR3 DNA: TGTGCCAGCAGACGCCCGATCGACAGGAGCTCCTACGAGCAGTACTTC
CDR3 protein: CASRRPIDRSSYEQYF

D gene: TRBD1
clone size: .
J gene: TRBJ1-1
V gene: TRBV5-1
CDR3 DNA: TGCGCCAGCAGCATCCCGCGACAGGGTCTGACTGAAGCTTTCTTT
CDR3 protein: CASSIPRQGLTEAFF

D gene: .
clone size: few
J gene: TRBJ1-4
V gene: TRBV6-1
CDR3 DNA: TGTGCCAGCAGACCCTGGAGGCCTGGGGAAAAACTGTTTTTT
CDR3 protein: CASRPWRPGEKLFF

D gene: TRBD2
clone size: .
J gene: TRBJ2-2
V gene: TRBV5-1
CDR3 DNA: TGCGCCAGCAGCCACCGGGAACTAGCGGCCACCGGGGAGCTGTTTTTT
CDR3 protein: CASSHRELAATGELFF